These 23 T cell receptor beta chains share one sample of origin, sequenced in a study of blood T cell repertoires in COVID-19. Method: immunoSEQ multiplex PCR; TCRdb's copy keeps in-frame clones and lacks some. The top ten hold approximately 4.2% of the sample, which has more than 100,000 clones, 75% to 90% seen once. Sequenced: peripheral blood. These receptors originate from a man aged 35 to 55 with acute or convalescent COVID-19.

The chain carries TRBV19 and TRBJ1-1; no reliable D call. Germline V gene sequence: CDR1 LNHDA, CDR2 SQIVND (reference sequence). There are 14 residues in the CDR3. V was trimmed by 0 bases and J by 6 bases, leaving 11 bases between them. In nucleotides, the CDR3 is TGTGCCAGTAGTATAGACGGACCGGGGTCTGAAGCTTTCTTT. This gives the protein CASSIDGPGSEAFF. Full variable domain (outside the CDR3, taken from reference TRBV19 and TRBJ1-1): DGGITQSPKYLFRKEGQNVTLSCEQNLNHDAMYWYRQDPGQGLRLIYYSQIVNDFQKGDIAEGYSVSREKKESFPLTVTSAQKNPTAFYLCASSIDGPGSEAFFGQGTRLTVV.

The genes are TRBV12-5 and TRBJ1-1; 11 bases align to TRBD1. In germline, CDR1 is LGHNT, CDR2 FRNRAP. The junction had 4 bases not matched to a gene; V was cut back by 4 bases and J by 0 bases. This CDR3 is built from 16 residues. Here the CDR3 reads CASGSDRGPMNTEAFF. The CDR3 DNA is TGTGCTAGTGGTTCGGACAGGGGGCCTATGAACACTGAAGCTTTCTTT.

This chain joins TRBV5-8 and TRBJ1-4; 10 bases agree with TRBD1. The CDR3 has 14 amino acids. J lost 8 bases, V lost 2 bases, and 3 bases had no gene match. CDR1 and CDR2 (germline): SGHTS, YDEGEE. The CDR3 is CASSFGQGGEKLFF. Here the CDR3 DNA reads TGTGCCAGCAGCTTCGGACAGGGGGGAGAAAAACTGTTTTTT. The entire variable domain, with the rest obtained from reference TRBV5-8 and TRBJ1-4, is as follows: EAGVTQSPTHLIKTRGQQATLRCSPISGHTSVYWYQQALGLGLQFLLWYDEGEERNRGNFPPRFSGRQFPNYSSELNVNALELEDSALYLCASSFGQGGEKLFFGSGTQLSVL.

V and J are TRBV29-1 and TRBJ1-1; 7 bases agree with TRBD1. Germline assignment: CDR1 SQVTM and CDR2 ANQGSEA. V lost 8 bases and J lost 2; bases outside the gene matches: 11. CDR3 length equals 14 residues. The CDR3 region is CSINRGAGNTEAFF. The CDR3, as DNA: TGCAGCATAAACAGGGGCGCAGGTAACACTGAAGCTTTCTTT.

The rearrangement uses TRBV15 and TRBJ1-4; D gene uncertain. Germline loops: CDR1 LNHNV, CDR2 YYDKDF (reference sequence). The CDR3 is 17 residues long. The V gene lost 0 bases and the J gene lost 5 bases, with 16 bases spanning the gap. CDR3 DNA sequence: TGTGCCACCAGCAGAGAAAACCCGAACAGATTCAATGAAAAACTGTTTTTT. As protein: CATSRENPNRFNEKLFF.

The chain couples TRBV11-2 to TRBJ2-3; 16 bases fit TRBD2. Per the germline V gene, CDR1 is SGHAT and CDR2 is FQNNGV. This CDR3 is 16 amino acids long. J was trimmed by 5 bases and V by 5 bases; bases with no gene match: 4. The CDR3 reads CASSTGLAGGQDTQYF. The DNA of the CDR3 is TGTGCCAGCAGCACGGGACTAGCGGGAGGGCAAGATACGCAGTATTTT.

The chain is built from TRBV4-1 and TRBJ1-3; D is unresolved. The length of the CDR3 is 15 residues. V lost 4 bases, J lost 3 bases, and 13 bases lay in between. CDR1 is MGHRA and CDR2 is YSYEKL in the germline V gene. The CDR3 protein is CASSPDVTYGNTIYF. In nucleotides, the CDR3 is TGCGCCAGCAGCCCAGACGTAACCTATGGAAACACCATATATTTT.

CDR3 nucleotide sequence: TGTGCCATCAGTGAGCCGAGAATGGGACTAGCGGGAATCGGGGAGCTGTTTTTT. Protein product: CAISEPRMGLAGIGELFF. The chain is built from TRBV10-3 and TRBJ2-2; 13 bases align to TRBD2. The length of the CDR3 is 18 residues. V was pared by 2 bases and J by 7 bases, with 10 bases of the junction left unmatched. Looked up from germline, CDR1 is ENHRY and CDR2 is SYGVKD.

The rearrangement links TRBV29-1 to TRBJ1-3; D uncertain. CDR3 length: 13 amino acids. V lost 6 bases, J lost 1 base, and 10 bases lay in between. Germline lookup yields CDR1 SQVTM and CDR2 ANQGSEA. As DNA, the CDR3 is TGCAGCGTCGGGAACTTTTCTGGAAACACCATATATTTT. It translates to CSVGNFSGNTIYF.

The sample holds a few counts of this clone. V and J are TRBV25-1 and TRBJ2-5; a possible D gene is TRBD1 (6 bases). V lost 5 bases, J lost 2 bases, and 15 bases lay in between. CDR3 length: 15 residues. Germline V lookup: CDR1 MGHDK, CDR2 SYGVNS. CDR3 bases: TGTGCCAGCAGTCCAGTTCGGCAGGGGCAAGAGACCCAGTACTTC. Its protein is CASSPVRQGQETQYF.

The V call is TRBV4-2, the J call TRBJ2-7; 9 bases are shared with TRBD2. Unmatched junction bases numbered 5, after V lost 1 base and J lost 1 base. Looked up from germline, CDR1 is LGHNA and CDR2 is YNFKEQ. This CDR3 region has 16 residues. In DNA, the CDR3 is TGTGCCAGCAGCCAAGGGATGCTAGCGGGATCCTACGAGCAGTACTTC. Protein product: CASSQGMLAGSYEQYF.

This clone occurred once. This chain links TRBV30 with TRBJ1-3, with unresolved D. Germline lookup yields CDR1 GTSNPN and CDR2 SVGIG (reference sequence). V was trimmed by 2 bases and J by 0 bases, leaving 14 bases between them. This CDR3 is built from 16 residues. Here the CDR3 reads CAWSPRAGVSGNTIYF. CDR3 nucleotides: TGTGCCTGGAGTCCTCGAGCGGGAGTCTCTGGAAACACCATATATTTT.

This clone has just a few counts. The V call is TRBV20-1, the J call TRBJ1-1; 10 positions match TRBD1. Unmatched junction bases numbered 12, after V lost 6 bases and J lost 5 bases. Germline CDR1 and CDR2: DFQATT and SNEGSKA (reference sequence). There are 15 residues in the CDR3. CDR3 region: CSASSGTGVNTEAFF. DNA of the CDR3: TGCAGTGCCAGTTCGGGGACAGGGGTTAATACTGAAGCTTTCTTT.

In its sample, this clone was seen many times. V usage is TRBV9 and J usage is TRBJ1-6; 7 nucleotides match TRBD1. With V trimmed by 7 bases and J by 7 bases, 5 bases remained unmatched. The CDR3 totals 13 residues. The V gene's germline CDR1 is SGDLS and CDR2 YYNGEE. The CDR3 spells CASGETGNSPLHF. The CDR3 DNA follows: TGTGCCAGCGGAGAGACAGGGAATTCACCCCTCCACTTT.

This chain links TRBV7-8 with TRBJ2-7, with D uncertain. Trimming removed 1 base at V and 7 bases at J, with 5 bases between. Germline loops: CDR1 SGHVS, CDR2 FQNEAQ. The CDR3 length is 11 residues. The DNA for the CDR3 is TGTGCCAGCAGCTTAGTCGAGGAGCAGTACTTC. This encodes CASSLVEEQYF.

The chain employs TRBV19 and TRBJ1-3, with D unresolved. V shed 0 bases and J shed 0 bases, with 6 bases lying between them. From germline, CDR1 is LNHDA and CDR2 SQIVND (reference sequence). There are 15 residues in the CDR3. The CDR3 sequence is CASSIEFSSGNTIYF. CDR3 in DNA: TGTGCCAGTAGTATAGAGTTTAGCTCTGGAAACACCATATATTTT.

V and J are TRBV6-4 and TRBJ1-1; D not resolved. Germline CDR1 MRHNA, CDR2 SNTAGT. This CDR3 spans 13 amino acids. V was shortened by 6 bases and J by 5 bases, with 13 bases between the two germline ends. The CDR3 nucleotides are TGTGCCAGCAGCCTGGAACAGTGGACTGAAGCTTTCTTT. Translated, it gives CASSLEQWTEAFF.

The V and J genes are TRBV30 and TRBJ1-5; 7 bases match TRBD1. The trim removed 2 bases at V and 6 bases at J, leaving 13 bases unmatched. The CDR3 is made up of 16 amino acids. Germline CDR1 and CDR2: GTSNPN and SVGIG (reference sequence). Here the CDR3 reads CAWSTDRGGIGQPQHF. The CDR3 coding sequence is TGTGCCTGGAGTACTGATCGAGGGGGCATCGGTCAGCCCCAGCATTTT. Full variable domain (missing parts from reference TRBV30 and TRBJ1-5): SQTIHQWPATLVQPVGSPLSLECTVEGTSNPNLYWYRQAAGRGLQLLFYSVGIGQISSEVPQNLSASRPQDRQFILSSKKLLLSDSGFYLCAWSTDRGGIGQPQHFGDGTRLSIL.

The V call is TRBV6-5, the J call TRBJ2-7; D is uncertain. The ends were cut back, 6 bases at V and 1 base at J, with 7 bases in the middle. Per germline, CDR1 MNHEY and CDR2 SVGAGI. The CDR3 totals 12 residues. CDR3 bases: TGTGCCAGCAGGGGCACTTCCTACGAGCAGTACTTC. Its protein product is CASRGTSYEQYF.

The CDR3 protein is CASSVEQLNYGYTF. As DNA, the CDR3 is TGTGCCAGCAGCGTAGAACAGCTTAACTATGGCTACACCTTC. This chain links TRBV9 with TRBJ1-2; D gene uncertain. Germline V gives CDR1 SGDLS, CDR2 YYNGEE. Trimming took off 0 bases at V and 1 base at J, with 7 bases between the two ends. This CDR3 region has 14 residues.

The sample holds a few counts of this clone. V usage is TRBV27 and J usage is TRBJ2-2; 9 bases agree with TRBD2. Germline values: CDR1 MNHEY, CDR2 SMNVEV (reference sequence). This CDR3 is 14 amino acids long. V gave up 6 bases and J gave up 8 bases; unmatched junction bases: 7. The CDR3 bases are TGTGCCAGCAGGGGTAGCGGGAGATCTGGGGAGCTGTTTTTT. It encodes CASRGSGRSGELFF.

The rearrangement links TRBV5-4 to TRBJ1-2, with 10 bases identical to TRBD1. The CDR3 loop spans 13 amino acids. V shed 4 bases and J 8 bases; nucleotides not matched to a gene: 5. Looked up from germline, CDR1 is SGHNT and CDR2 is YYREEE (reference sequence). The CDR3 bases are TGTGCCAGCAGCCTGACAGGGGGCAGGGGCTACACCTTC. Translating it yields CASSLTGGRGYTF.

The CDR3 spells CASSVGRQGGGYTF. The CDR3 nucleotides are TGTGCCAGCAGTGTCGGAAGGCAGGGCGGTGGCTACACCTTC. The rearrangement uses TRBV27 and TRBJ1-2; D is possibly TRBD1 (5 bases). Germline-derived CDR1 and CDR2 are MNHEY and SMNVEV (reference sequence). The V end lost 5 bases, the J end lost 7 bases, and 17 bases lay between the germline ends. The CDR3 has 14 residues.